What follows describes a single T cell receptor beta chain. Its antigen is currently unknown. The sample is drawn from a study of cytomegalovirus exposure and HLA in healthy donors. General observations from the study: TCR beta chains numbering some 160 were designated cytomegalovirus-associated. Most TCR sequences were seen very rarely across donors, but some public TCRs occurred in many. The authors confirmed in vitro that three CMV-associated chains were specific for CMV antigens.

Separate from the 666-subject first cohort, the roughly 120-subject validation cohort was the one that the donors belonged to. Trimming removed 2 bases from V and 6 bases from J, with 13 bases in between. This CDR3 region has 14 residues. Germline V gene data show CDR1 as MGHRA and CDR2 as YSYEKL. TCRdb's copy holds only in-frame clones and misses some; the assay was immunoSEQ multiplex PCR. The sample yields roughly 150,000 clones, around 90% seen once. The chain employs TRBV4-1 and TRBJ1-1; D is ambiguous. Input material: PBMCs. The sequence was collected from a man between 18 and 35 years old in good health and CMV-seronegative. The CDR3: CASSQTGLRAEAFF. For the CDR3, the DNA is TGCGCCAGCAGCCAAACCGGACTGAGGGCTGAAGCTTTCTTT.